The rows below give T cell receptor beta chains drawn from one sample of a study of glioma-infiltrating T cells after dendritic cell vaccination. Sequencing used immunoSEQ multiplex PCR; TCRdb keeps in-frame clones, though not all of them. The data contain some 99,000 clones, 80% of them singletons. Specimen: blood, collected after dendritic cell vaccination. Source of these receptors: a human donor with glioblastoma. CDR3s include the opening cysteine and the closing phenylalanine or tryptophan. Each record gives: D gene, J gene, V gene, clone size, CDR3 DNA, CDR3 protein. D genes are given only for firm matches. Size is omitted from some rows. Given values are once, few, many or a class for expanded clones.

D gene: NA; J gene: TRBJ2-3; V gene: TRBV18; clone size: once; CDR3 DNA: TGTGCCAGCTCACCCCAAACCGTTCACGCTAGCGAAACAGATACGCAGTATTTT; CDR3 protein: CASSPQTVHASETDTQYF
D gene: TRBD2; J gene: TRBJ2-2; V gene: TRBV7-8; clone size: NA; CDR3 DNA: TGTGCCAGCAGCCCGCCGACTAGCGCCGGGGAGCTGTTTTTT; CDR3 protein: CASSPPTSAGELFF
D gene: NA; J gene: TRBJ2-1; V gene: TRBV5-1; clone size: NA; CDR3 DNA: TGCGCCAGCAGCGTGCTCGGGTTCGACTCCTACAATGAGCAGTTCTTC; CDR3 protein: CASSVLGFDSYNEQFF
D gene: TRBD2; J gene: TRBJ2-1; V gene: TRBV29-1; clone size: NA; CDR3 DNA: TGCAGCGTTGAGGGTACTCGGGAGGGCCTCAATGAGCAGTTCTTC; CDR3 protein: CSVEGTREGLNEQFF
D gene: NA; J gene: TRBJ2-4; V gene: TRBV28; clone size: NA; CDR3 DNA: TGTGCCAGCAGTTTGCCACAGGGCAGCTCTTGGGTCCTTAAAAACATTCAGTACTTC; CDR3 protein: CASSLPQGSSWVLKNIQYF
D gene: TRBD1; J gene: TRBJ1-1; V gene: TRBV30; clone size: NA; CDR3 DNA: TGTGCCTGGACCCGAGCTAGGGGGCAGTCGCCTTTCTTT; CDR3 protein: CAWTRARGQSPFF
D gene: NA; J gene: TRBJ2-7; V gene: TRBV5-6; clone size: NA; CDR3 DNA: TGTGCCAGCAGCTTGTTAACAGAGCCTTTGCAGTACTTC; CDR3 protein: CASSLLTEPLQYF
D gene: NA; J gene: TRBJ1-4; V gene: TRBV6-1; clone size: NA; CDR3 DNA: TGTGCCAGCAGTGACCCGGGGGGGGGAGTTAATGAAAAACTGTTTTTT; CDR3 protein: CASSDPGGGVNEKLFF
D gene: NA; J gene: TRBJ1-5; V gene: TRBV11-2; clone size: NA; CDR3 DNA: TGTGCCAGCGTAGATCAGCCCCAGCATTTT; CDR3 protein: CASVDQPQHF
D gene: NA; J gene: TRBJ1-2; V gene: TRBV6-5; clone size: NA; CDR3 DNA: TGTGCCAGCAGCCCCATTGGGGGGGCAGGGTATGGCTACACCTTC; CDR3 protein: CASSPIGGAGYGYTF
D gene: NA; J gene: TRBJ2-5; V gene: TRBV5-1; clone size: NA; CDR3 DNA: TGCGCCAGCAGCAGGACAGTCCTAGAGACCCAGTACTTC; CDR3 protein: CASSRTVLETQYF
D gene: TRBD1; J gene: TRBJ1-1; V gene: TRBV7-3; clone size: NA; CDR3 DNA: TGTGCCAGCAGCTTAGGACAGGGGAATCAAGCTTTCTTT; CDR3 protein: CASSLGQGNQAFF
D gene: NA; J gene: TRBJ2-7; V gene: TRBV18; clone size: few; CDR3 DNA: TGTGCCAGCTCACCACGGGGCGAGCGTGACGAGCAGTACTTC; CDR3 protein: CASSPRGERDEQYF
D gene: NA; J gene: TRBJ2-1; V gene: TRBV7-3; clone size: NA; CDR3 DNA: TGTGCCAGCAGCTTAGACTGGAGTTCCTACAATGAGCAGTTCTTC; CDR3 protein: CASSLDWSSYNEQFF
D gene: TRBD1; J gene: TRBJ1-4; V gene: TRBV12-5; clone size: NA; CDR3 DNA: TGTGCTAGTGGTCCCAGGGGGCAAGGGAATGAAAAACTGTTTTTT; CDR3 protein: CASGPRGQGNEKLFF
D gene: TRBD2; J gene: TRBJ2-5; V gene: TRBV7-6; clone size: NA; CDR3 DNA: TGTGCCAGCAGCTACCTAGCGGGGGGACCACAGGCGGACCAGTACTTC; CDR3 protein: CASSYLAGGPQADQYF
D gene: NA; J gene: TRBJ2-7; V gene: TRBV2; clone size: NA; CDR3 DNA: TGTGCCAGCAGTGAAGCTAATATCGGCGGGTGGATAGAAACTAGCTCCTACGAGCAGTACTTC; CDR3 protein: CASSEANIGGWIETSSYEQYF
D gene: NA; J gene: TRBJ1-2; V gene: TRBV2; clone size: once; CDR3 DNA: TGTGCCACCCGGGACTACTATGGCTACACCTTC; CDR3 protein: CATRDYYGYTF
D gene: TRBD1; J gene: TRBJ1-1; V gene: TRBV5-1; clone size: NA; CDR3 DNA: TGCGCCAGCAGCTTTCAGGGACAGAAAAACACTGAAGCTTTCTTT; CDR3 protein: CASSFQGQKNTEAFF
D gene: TRBD2; J gene: TRBJ2-1; V gene: TRBV5-4; clone size: NA; CDR3 DNA: TGTGCCAGCACCCGTAGCGGGGGAGCCTACAATGAGCAGTTCTTC; CDR3 protein: CASTRSGGAYNEQFF
D gene: TRBD1; J gene: TRBJ2-3; V gene: TRBV4-2; clone size: NA; CDR3 DNA: TGTGCCAGCAGCCAAGATGAGGGACAGCTTAGGAGCACAGATACGCAGTATTTT; CDR3 protein: CASSQDEGQLRSTDTQYF
D gene: NA; J gene: TRBJ2-3; V gene: TRBV7-9; clone size: few; CDR3 DNA: TGTGCCAGCAGCCCTAAGGGGCCAGATACGCAGTATTTT; CDR3 protein: CASSPKGPDTQYF
D gene: NA; J gene: TRBJ1-1; V gene: TRBV27; clone size: NA; CDR3 DNA: TGTGCCAGCAGTTTATGGGGGGTGGGCACTGAAGCTTTCTTT; CDR3 protein: CASSLWGVGTEAFF
D gene: NA; J gene: TRBJ1-4; V gene: TRBV30; clone size: once; CDR3 DNA: TGTGCCTGGGGCCCCCCAACTAATGAAAAACTGTTTTTT; CDR3 protein: CAWGPPTNEKLFF
D gene: TRBD1; J gene: TRBJ2-2; V gene: TRBV9; clone size: NA; CDR3 DNA: TGTGCCAGCAGACAGGGGGCGAGCACCGGGGAGCTGTTTTTT; CDR3 protein: CASRQGASTGELFF
D gene: NA; J gene: TRBJ2-1; V gene: TRBV12-5; clone size: once; CDR3 DNA: TGTGCTAGTGGTCCCGGGACTCTCTACAATGAGCAGTTCTTC; CDR3 protein: CASGPGTLYNEQFF
D gene: NA; J gene: TRBJ1-6; V gene: TRBV27; clone size: few; CDR3 DNA: TGTGCCAGCAGCCCCGCGGGGTTTTCACCCCTCCACTTT; CDR3 protein: CASSPAGFSPLHF
D gene: NA; J gene: TRBJ2-7; V gene: TRBV18; clone size: NA; CDR3 DNA: TGTGCCAGCTCACCTAATTACGAGCAGTACTTC; CDR3 protein: CASSPNYEQYF
D gene: NA; J gene: TRBJ2-7; V gene: TRBV5-4; clone size: few; CDR3 DNA: TGTGCCAGCAGCTTGGCCGGTGGGAGCTCCTACGAGCAGTACTTC; CDR3 protein: CASSLAGGSSYEQYF
D gene: NA; J gene: TRBJ2-5; V gene: TRBV7-2; clone size: few; CDR3 DNA: TGTGCCAGCAGCTTAATCGCGGGACAAGAGACCCAGTACTTC; CDR3 protein: CASSLIAGQETQYF
D gene: TRBD2; J gene: TRBJ2-3; V gene: TRBV30; clone size: NA; CDR3 DNA: TGTGCCTGGAGTGGCGGGGGGGAAGGAGATACGCAGTATTTT; CDR3 protein: CAWSGGGEGDTQYF
D gene: NA; J gene: TRBJ1-4; V gene: TRBV6-1; clone size: NA; CDR3 DNA: TGTGCCAGCAGTAAGTCACAGGGAGGGGCTGAAAAACTGTTTTTT; CDR3 protein: CASSKSQGGAEKLFF
D gene: TRBD1; J gene: TRBJ1-1; V gene: TRBV2; clone size: NA; CDR3 DNA: TGTGCCAGCAGTGACGTGACAGGGGGGATGAACACTGAAGCTTTCTTT; CDR3 protein: CASSDVTGGMNTEAFF
D gene: NA; J gene: TRBJ1-6; V gene: TRBV6-5; clone size: NA; CDR3 DNA: TGTGCCAGCAGTTACTGGCGGGGCTCCTATAATTCACCCCTCCACTTT; CDR3 protein: CASSYWRGSYNSPLHF
D gene: TRBD2; J gene: TRBJ2-7; V gene: TRBV2; clone size: few; CDR3 DNA: TGTGCCAGCAGGGTCGAGCGGGAGGCCCCCTACGAGCAGTACTTC; CDR3 protein: CASRVEREAPYEQYF
D gene: NA; J gene: TRBJ1-5; V gene: TRBV2; clone size: NA; CDR3 DNA: TGTGCCAGCAGTGAGGGCCCAAATCAGCCCCAGCATTTT; CDR3 protein: CASSEGPNQPQHF
D gene: TRBD2; J gene: TRBJ2-1; V gene: TRBV28; clone size: NA; CDR3 DNA: TGTGCCAGCAGTTCCCCAAGGGGACTAGCCGGAAATGAGCAGTTCTTC; CDR3 protein: CASSSPRGLAGNEQFF
D gene: NA; J gene: TRBJ2-3; V gene: TRBV29-1; clone size: once; CDR3 DNA: TGCAGCGTTGATCGGGTTGGCACAGATACGCAGTATTTT; CDR3 protein: CSVDRVGTDTQYF